Here is one T cell receptor beta chain with its context. Its antigen remains undetermined. Base-call qualities are not available, and no considerably larger clone is one nucleotide away. CDR1 and CDR2 (SEHNR, FQNEAQ) derive from the germline V gene (reference sequence). V is pruned by 6 bases and J by 3 bases, leaving 5 bases of the junction without a gene match. From cysteine to phenylalanine, the CDR3 is 14 amino acids long. Of the read, only the CDR3 DNA is kept; its 42 bases are in frame from base 1. The entry originates in a study of shared clonotypes between healthy human individuals (dated by TCRdb to 2018 to 2021). About the study as a whole: The cohort comprised a couple of women and three men aged 18 to 49 years. For each donor, three plates each were used for CD4 naive and CD4 memory, two plates were used for CD8 naive, and one plate was used for CD8 memory. To estimate repertoire size and how much clonotypes are shared between individuals, the study performed deep sequencing of blood TCR repertoires from roughly five healthy adults. Libraries were prepared and TCR repertoires were sequenced by different laboratories using diverse techniques, in order to increase sequencing depth and limit assay-specific biases. Each donor's leukapheresis produced roughly between roughly 0.85 and 9 billion PBMCs.

On the study overall, not on this receptor specifically: Naive subsets generally had larger estimated clonotype richness than memory subsets did. Because the study included a small number of donors, the genetic and exposure-history diversity represented was limited. Clonotypes shared by all four sorted-subset donors showed higher generation probabilities than non-shared clonotypes. Even with the large sequencing depth, rarefaction of the sorted-subset datasets indicated that sequencing was incomplete. About 5% of naive CD4, 3.5% of naive CD8, roughly 2.5% of memory CD4, and 0.35% to 0.4% of memory CD8 clonotypes were shared across four donors. Only blood was sampled, and tissue TCR repertoires likely differ from those in blood. Based on pairwise subsampling, the degree of clonotype sharing among donors was expected to be affected by sequencing depth.

Using the deep immunoSEQ assay, multiplex PCR amplified TCR CDR3 regions from genomic DNA. Extracted genomic DNA from each cell subset was spread evenly across all wells of several immunoSEQ 96-well plates, with each plate serving as a replicate. Each replicate PCR for sorted subsets received around 200 ng genomic DNA, equal to tens of thousands of T cell genomes. Purified libraries were quantified with a Qubit 3.0 fluorometer, sized on a Bioanalyzer 2100, and re-quantified with the KAPA Library Quantification kit. Every immunoSEQ 96-well plate was sequenced on a dedicated single-read 150-cycle Illumina NextSeq 550 flow cell. In the original analysis: Because the immunoSEQ output included only junctional sequences and no quality scores, the filtering could not be the same as the filtering used for full-length reads. To assign V/J genes and CDR3, sequences were annotated using PyIR, a Python wrapper for IgBLAST v1.9, with IMGT germline references. Reads were filtered out if the reads had weak V/J assignments (E-value above 1e-6), no CDR3, stop codons, out-of-frame junctions, or ambiguous translated residues. V3J clonotypes were defined as sequences sharing the same inferred V gene, J gene, and CDR3 amino acid sequence. Percentage overlap between repertoires was computed as shared unique clonotypes divided by the size of the smaller repertoire. Three approaches were used to assess repertoire richness: RTK rarefaction, the Chao1 estimator, and Recon v2.1 estimates of unobserved clonotypes. For all TCRbeta clonotypes obtained by the gDNA method from four donors, generation probabilities were computed with OLGA. Drawn from immuneACCESS, this table holds only the in-frame rearrangements with V and J called that TCRdb kept. Clones are partly lost; checked studies trace under half to an unresolved V gene and leave the rest unexplained. V, J and clone size were drawn from that table, and D and trimming were deduced from the DNA. The sample yields some 320,000 clones; around 87% were counted once. The top ten hold under 20% of the sample.

The donors were healthy, HIV-negative adults with no recently reported acute infections or vaccinations. Only Caucasian adults living in Nashville, Tennessee, USA were represented among the donors. CD8 memory samples combined magnetically selected CD45RO+ cells with CCR7-negative CD45RA+ effector memory (TemRA) cells. After blood collection by leukapheresis, PBMCs were isolated using Ficoll-Histopaque density gradient centrifugation and then cryopreserved in the vapor phase of liquid nitrogen. Purity and quantity of every magnetically sorted T cell population were checked by analytical flow cytometry. Genomic DNA was isolated from every sorted fraction and measured by UV absorbance on a Nanodrop 2000c.

The rearrangement joined TRBV7-9 to TRBJ1-1; TRBD1 matches 9 bases in the middle. Source material: memory CD8+ T cells sorted from blood. This specimen's cell subset or site label, interpreted: CD45RO+ cells pooled with CCR7-negative TemRA cells. This sequence was found in a man aged 18 to 30 in good health. The nucleotides read TGTGCCAGCAGAACAGGGGGCGAGTACACTGAAGCTTTCTTT. Its protein is CASRTGGEYTEAFF. Beyond the CDR3, the reference TRBV7-9 and TRBJ1-1 genes provide the residues; the full variable domain reads: DTGVSQNPRHKITKRGQNVTFRCDPISEHNRLYWYRQTLGQGPEFLTYFQNEAQLEKSRLLSDRFSAERPKGSFSTLEIQRTEQGDSAMYLCASRTGGEYTEAFFGQGTRLTVV.